Shown below are 5 T cell receptor beta chains from a single sample sequenced in a study of OX40 agonist ivuxolimab in advanced cancers. TCRdb's table, derived via immunoSEQ multiplex PCR, lists solely in-frame clones and lacks some. The table includes some 45,000 clones, about 82% detected once. The material was CD4+ or CD8+ T cells sorted from blood, obtained in a trial of the OX40 agonist ivuxolimab. The receptors here all came from an adult with an advanced solid tumor such as melanoma, head and neck, liver or kidney cancer.

The rearrangement uses TRBV5-5 and TRBJ2-1, with TRBD2 matching over 9 bases. Germline V CDR1 and CDR2: SGHKS, YYEKEE (reference sequence). J gave up 4 bases and V 1 base, and 3 bases lay outside the gene matches. CDR3 size: 15 residues. The CDR3 spells CASSLRLAEYNEQFF. CDR3 sequence (DNA): TGTGCCAGCAGCTTGCGACTAGCGGAATACAATGAGCAGTTCTTC.

This chain's CDR3 is CASSWGSRQPQHF. CDR3 nucleotide sequence: TGTGCCAGCAGTTGGGGGAGTAGGCAGCCCCAGCATTTT. The chain employs TRBV27 and TRBJ1-5, with D maybe TRBD1 (5 bases). The CDR3 is 13 residues long. Trimming stripped 4 bases from V and 7 bases from J, with 11 bases between. Looked up from germline, CDR1 is MNHEY and CDR2 is SMNVEV (reference sequence).

This clone was seen a few times. The rearrangement joins TRBV7-6 to TRBJ1-5, with 9 bases aligning to TRBD1. The CDR3 consists of 16 residues. The V gene's germline CDR1 is SGHVS and CDR2 FNYEAQ. Trimming cost V 3 bases and J 3 bases; bases outside gene matches: 6. CDR3 nucleotides: TGTGCCAGCAGCTTGGAACAGGGGGCTCTCAATCAGCCCCAGCATTTT. This codes for CASSLEQGALNQPQHF.

The J gene is TRBJ2-7, the V gene TRBV9; TRBD1 matches at 7 bases. V shed 4 bases, J shed 7 bases, and the junction held 11 bases outside the gene matches. The CDR3 runs to 14 residues. The germline V gene encodes CDR1 SGDLS and CDR2 YYNGEE. CDR3 loop: CASSPYDRAEEQYF. Written as DNA, the CDR3 is TGTGCCAGCAGCCCCTATGACAGGGCTGAGGAGCAGTACTTC.

The CDR3 DNA is TGTGCCAGCAGCCACGGGGGGGGGAGCTCCTACGAGCAGTACGTC. Its translation is CASSHGGGSSYEQYV. This chain links TRBV7-6 with TRBJ2-7; TRBD2 aligns across 8 bases. The CDR3 runs 15 residues. Germline loops: CDR1 SGHVS, CDR2 FNYEAQ. Trimming cost V 5 bases and J 0 bases; bases outside gene matches: 6.